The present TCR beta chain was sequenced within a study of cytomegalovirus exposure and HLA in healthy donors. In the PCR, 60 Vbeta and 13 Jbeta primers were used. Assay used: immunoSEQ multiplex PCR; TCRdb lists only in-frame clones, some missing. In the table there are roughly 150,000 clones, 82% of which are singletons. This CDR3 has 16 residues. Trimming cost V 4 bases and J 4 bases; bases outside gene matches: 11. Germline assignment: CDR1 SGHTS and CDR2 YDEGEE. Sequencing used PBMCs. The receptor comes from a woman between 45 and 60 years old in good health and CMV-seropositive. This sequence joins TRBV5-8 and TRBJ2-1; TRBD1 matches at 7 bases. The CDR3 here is CASSGKGQFFYNEQFF. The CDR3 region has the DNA TGTGCCAGCAGCGGAAAGGGACAGTTTTTTTACAATGAGCAGTTCTTC.